Sequencing of this TCR beta chain was carried out in a study of blood T cell repertoires in COVID-19. About the research overall: Spain, Italy and the United States supplied samples that represented acute and convalescent COVID-19. PBMCs, B-cell-depleted T cells, or T cells provided the cDNA or gDNA that made up the material.

Germline values: CDR1 MDHEN, CDR2 SYDVKM. This CDR3 is 16 amino acids long. V was pared by 4 bases and J by 6 bases, with 10 bases of the junction left unmatched. Under the authors' procedure: Reference gene primer amplification gave nucleated cell count estimates. Profiled with immunoSEQ multiplex PCR; TCRdb holds only in-frame clones, not every one. V and J calls and clone size come straight from that table; D and trimming were deduced from the DNA. The sample shows roughly 97,000 clones, approximately 88% of them seen only once. The specimen was peripheral blood. The chain carries TRBV28 and TRBJ2-1; 9 nucleotides agree with TRBD2. The clonotype was recovered from a human donor in a cohort sampled during active COVID-19. CDR3 sequence reads: CASSSPASGTSNEQFF. Written as DNA, the CDR3 is TGTGCCAGCAGTTCCCCCGCTAGCGGGACTTCCAATGAGCAGTTCTTC.